The rows below give T cell receptor beta chains drawn from one sample of a study of T-cell memory formation after mild COVID-19. Via MiXCR, TCRdb re-called the 5' RACE reads, giving one row per CDR3 protein. Among 300,000 to 400,000 distinct CDR3 sequences listed, roughly an eighth were seen once. The sample consisted of PBMCs or a T cell subset sorted from them (not recorded which). The receptors come from a man younger than 30 who had mild COVID-19 (a few samples of this study predate the infection). Cell type and time point are not known. Both conserved end residues are part of each CDR3. Fields, in order: clone size, D gene, CDR3 length, V gene, J gene, CDR3 protein, CDR3 DNA. D genes are given only for firm matches. Size is omitted from some rows. Given values are once, few, many or a class for expanded clones.

-,-,13,TRBV12-3/TRBV12-4,TRBJ2-2,CASRDSRAGELFF,TGTGCCAGCCGGGACTCGAGGGCCGGGGAGCTGTTTTTT
-,TRBD1,15,TRBV6-4,TRBJ2-4,CASSPPDRVRNIQYF,TGTGCCAGCAGCCCCCCAGACAGGGTACGGAACATTCAGTACTTC
-,TRBD1,16,TRBV6-5,TRBJ1-6,CASSYDGQDSGSPLHF,TGTGCCAGCAGTTACGACGGACAGGATTCGGGTTCACCCCTCCACTTT
-,TRBD2,15,TRBV20-1,TRBJ2-5,CSARGSSGGQETQYF,TGCAGTGCTAGAGGTTCGAGCGGGGGCCAAGAGACCCAGTACTTC
many,TRBD2,16,TRBV4-3,TRBJ2-3,CASSLSLAGGPDTQYF,TGCGCCAGCAGCCTATCACTAGCGGGGGGGCCAGATACGCAGTATTTT
-,-,15,TRBV28,TRBJ2-3,CASSPNRAGTDTQYF,TGTGCCAGCAGTCCAAACAGGGCTGGCACAGATACGCAGTATTTT
many,-,15,TRBV24-1,TRBJ2-3,CATSDRAGASDTQYF,TGTGCCACCAGTGATCGGGCAGGGGCTTCAGATACGCAGTATTTT
many,-,13,TRBV12-3/TRBV12-4,TRBJ2-1,CASSRTQGYEQFF,TGTGCCAGCTCGAGGACTCAGGGGTATGAGCAGTTCTTC
few,-,13,TRBV4-3,TRBJ2-5,CASSQDPRGVQYF,TGCGCCAGCAGCCAAGATCCAAGGGGGGTTCAGTACTTC
-,-,15,TRBV5-1,TRBJ1-2,CASSYMGEGNYGYTF,TGCGCCAGCAGTTATATGGGGGAAGGGAACTATGGCTACACCTTC
few,TRBD1,15,TRBV9,TRBJ2-2,CASRGAGGNTGELFF,TGTGCCAGCAGGGGGGCAGGGGGCAACACCGGGGAGCTGTTTTTT
few,TRBD2,14,TRBV20-1,TRBJ2-7,CSARAGGPRHEQYF,TGCAGTGCTAGAGCGGGGGGTCCACGGCACGAGCAGTACTTC
-,TRBD1,15,TRBV30,TRBJ2-3,CAWSVIGGSTDTQYF,TGTGCCTGGAGTGTGATAGGGGGCAGCACAGATACGCAGTATTTT
-,TRBD2,16,TRBV9,TRBJ2-3,CASSPLAGGPPDTQYF,TGTGCCAGCAGCCCCCTAGCGGGGGGGCCTCCAGATACGCAGTATTTT
-,TRBD1,13,TRBV19,TRBJ1-1,CASRQGMGTEAFF,TGTGCCAGTCGACAGGGGATGGGGACTGAAGCTTTCTTT
few,TRBD1,16,TRBV5-1,TRBJ1-1,CASSPGDRAWNTEAFF,TGCGCCAGCAGCCCGGGGGACAGGGCGTGGAACACTGAAGCTTTCTTT
-,TRBD1,15,TRBV28,TRBJ1-6,CASSFWTGGFSPLHF,TGTGCCAGCAGTTTTTGGACAGGGGGCTTTTCACCCCTCCACTTT
-,-,13,TRBV7-9,TRBJ1-1,CASSSYSNTEAFF,TGTGCCAGCAGCTCCTACAGTAACACTGAAGCTTTCTTT
many,TRBD1,14,TRBV3-1,TRBJ2-7,CASSYRGSSYEQYF,TGTGCCAGCAGCTACAGGGGAAGCTCCTACGAGCAGTACTTC
-,-,12,TRBV30,TRBJ1-1,CAWLFPGAGAFF,TGTGCCTGGTTGTTCCCCGGAGCAGGGGCTTTCTTT
-,-,16,TRBV7-9,TRBJ2-7,CASSFPQGVGGYEQYF,TGTGCCAGCAGCTTCCCCCAGGGGGTCGGGGGCTACGAGCAGTACTTC
-,-,15,TRBV5-1,TRBJ2-1,CASSELGLALNEQFF,TGCGCCAGCAGCGAACTCGGGCTAGCGCTCAATGAGCAGTTCTTC
few,-,13,TRBV24-1,TRBJ2-5,CATSSGTPETQYF,TGTGCCACCAGTTCCGGGACGCCAGAGACCCAGTACTTC
-,-,14,TRBV5-4,TRBJ1-2,CASSLAPGSYGYTF,TGTGCCAGCAGCTTGGCCCCAGGGTCCTATGGCTACACCTTC
few,-,15,TRBV4-3,TRBJ1-1,CASSQVLTGGTEAFF,TGCGCCAGCAGCCAAGTTCTGACGGGTGGTACTGAAGCTTTCTTT
many,-,13,TRBV11-3,TRBJ2-7,CASSSNSGYEQYF,TGTGCCAGCAGCTCAAACTCGGGCTACGAGCAGTACTTC
-,-,13,TRBV6-2/TRBV6-3,TRBJ2-5,CASSYLGSETQYF,TGTGCCAGCAGTTATTTAGGGTCAGAGACGCAGTACTTC
many,TRBD1,13,TRBV10-3,TRBJ1-2,CAISEGGSYGYTF,TGTGCCATCAGTGAAGGGGGCAGCTATGGCTACACCTTC
few,TRBD2,14,TRBV12-3/TRBV12-4,TRBJ2-2,CASIAGLNTGELFF,TGTGCCAGCATAGCGGGGCTGAACACCGGGGAGCTGTTTTTT
-,-,14,TRBV20-1,TRBJ1-5,CSASPQYSNQPQHF,TGCAGTGCTAGTCCACAGTATAGCAATCAGCCCCAGCATTTT
many,-,14,TRBV7-2,TRBJ2-3,CAASGASVTDTQYF,TGTGCCGCCAGCGGTGCTAGCGTCACAGATACGCAGTATTTT
-,-,14,TRBV3-1,TRBJ2-2,CASHKRVGTGELFF,TGTGCCAGCCATAAACGAGTTGGCACCGGGGAGCTGTTTTTT
-,-,13,TRBV6-5,TRBJ1-1,CASRWSGNTEAFF,TGTGCCAGCAGGTGGTCTGGGAACACTGAAGCTTTCTTT
few,-,15,TRBV24-1,TRBJ2-3,CATSDLGAGADTQYF,TGTGCCACCAGTGATTTGGGCGCAGGGGCGGATACGCAGTATTTT
few,-,13,TRBV30,TRBJ2-2,CAWDLAALGELFF,TGTGCCTGGGACCTGGCGGCCCTCGGGGAGCTGTTTTTT
few,TRBD1,15,TRBV10-1,TRBJ2-7,CASSDPGGTGYEQYF,TGCGCCAGCAGTGATCCCGGAGGGACAGGTTACGAGCAGTACTTC
-,-,14,TRBV24-1,TRBJ2-3,CATSDRAHTDTQYF,TGTGCCACCAGTGATCGGGCGCACACAGATACGCAGTATTTT
few,TRBD1,16,TRBV24-1,TRBJ2-1,CATSDPDRGHHNEQFF,TGTGCCACCAGTGATCCGGACAGGGGACACCACAATGAGCAGTTCTTC
few,TRBD1,20,TRBV7-8,TRBJ2-3,CASSFNTNRDRGLGTDTQYF,TGTGCCAGCAGCTTCAACACGAACAGGGACAGGGGGCTCGGTACAGATACGCAGTATTTT
few,-,12,TRBV18,TRBJ2-7,CASSPASYEQYF,TGTGCCAGCTCACCAGCGAGCTACGAGCAGTACTTC